These 9 T cell receptor beta chains were sequenced from one sample in a study of cytomegalovirus exposure and HLA in healthy donors. Vbeta (60) and Jbeta (13) primers were used in the PCR. The assay was immunoSEQ multiplex PCR, and TCRdb's table has in-frame clones only and misses some. The data show some 150,000 clones, 72% seen once. Sequences were obtained from PBMCs. The receptors here all came from a man in his forties or fifties in good health and CMV-seropositive.

The chain links TRBV6-5 to TRBJ2-2, with 7 bases identical to TRBD2. This CDR3 comprises 14 residues. CDR1 is MNHEY, CDR2 SVGAGI, per germline. The ends lost 2 bases at V and 6 bases at J; junction bases unmatched: 3. The CDR3 region is CASSYGGSPGELFF. The CDR3 coding sequence is TGTGCCAGCAGTTACGGCGGGAGCCCCGGGGAGCTGTTTTTT.

This chain connects TRBV2 to TRBJ1-1, with TRBD1 matching over 7 bases. The J segment lost 7 bases and the V segment lost 8 bases, leaving 10 bases of the junction unmatched. Germline lookup yields CDR1 SNHLY and CDR2 FYNNEI. CDR3 size: 13 residues. The CDR3 sequence is CASGSWDRGEAFF. CDR3 bases: TGTGCCAGCGGATCTTGGGACAGAGGTGAAGCTTTCTTT.

The rearrangement links TRBV7-9 to TRBJ2-5; D is possibly TRBD1 (6 bases). The CDR3 contains 12 residues. Per germline, CDR1 SEHNR and CDR2 FQNEAQ (reference sequence). V lost 6 bases and J 5 bases, leaving 10 bases between the germline ends. CDR3 sequence reads: CASRGALETQYF. In DNA, the CDR3 is TGTGCCAGCAGGGGGGCTTTGGAGACCCAGTACTTC.

V gene TRBV6-5 combines with J gene TRBJ1-1, with 9 nucleotides matching TRBD1. V was clipped by 2 bases and J by 7 bases; unmatched bases: 8. This CDR3 is built from 15 residues. CDR1 and CDR2 (germline): MNHEY, SVGAGI. CDR3 protein: CASSYTGTGTDEAFF. The CDR3 nucleotides are TGTGCCAGCAGTTACACCGGGACAGGGACGGATGAAGCTTTCTTT.

This clone was counted once. The CDR3 nucleotides are TGTGCCAGCAGTGTCGAGTATATGGCGGGGGGCACGAACACCGGGGAGCTGTTTTTT. This gives the protein CASSVEYMAGGTNTGELFF. This rearrangement joins TRBV6-4 to TRBJ2-2, with 8 bases aligning to TRBD2. CDR1 is MRHNA and CDR2 is SNTAGT in the germline V gene. The CDR3 has 19 residues. The junction had 13 bases not matched to a gene; V was cut back by 4 bases and J by 0 bases.

The chain joins TRBV5-6 to TRBJ2-2, with D tentatively TRBD1 (6 bases). The CDR3 runs 17 residues. Germline V gene lookup returns CDR1 SGHDT and CDR2 YYEEEE. Deletions cut 4 bases from V and 0 bases from J, with 16 bases between. The CDR3 bases are TGTGCCAGCAGCCCTCGGGACATAACTGCGAACACCGGGGAGCTGTTTTTT. It codes for CASSPRDITANTGELFF.

V usage is TRBV29-1 and J usage is TRBJ1-4; TRBD1 matches 8 bases. CDR1 is SQVTM, CDR2 ANQGSEA, per germline. The CDR3 length is 12 residues. Trimming took 4 bases from V and 8 from J; bases not matched to a gene: 3. CDR3 DNA sequence: TGCAGCGTTGGGACAGGGTACGAAAAACTGTTTTTT. This sequence encodes CSVGTGYEKLFF.

This clone was detected only a few times. Germline is not matched at one junction end, which may reflect a read error. The CDR3 DNA follows: TGTGCCAGCAGAGAAGGGACAGAGACGCAGTATTTT. This gives the protein CASREGTETQYF. This sequence joins TRBV6-1 and TRBJ2-3; 7 bases agree with TRBD1. The CDR3 sequence is 12 residues long. Germline CDR1 is MNHNS and CDR2 is SASEGT.

This clone was found many times. The CDR3 nucleotides read TGCAGCGTACCCACCGGGACTGGCACAGATACGCAGTATTTT. Amino acids: CSVPTGTGTDTQYF. The chain uses TRBV29-1 and TRBJ2-3, with D possibly matching TRBD2 (6 bases). Germline CDR1 reads SQVTM; CDR2 reads ANQGSEA. V lost 6 bases to trimming and J lost 1 base, with 14 bases between them. CDR3 length: 14 amino acids.